The 21 T cell receptor beta chains below all came from one sample that was sequenced in a study of vaccination effects on CD4 cells after COVID-19 (dated by TCRdb to about 2022). Their antigen targets remain unknown. The ViraFEST assay stimulated PBMC with viral peptide pools and then used TCR sequencing to identify antigen-specific CD4+ T cell clonotypes by expansion. After around eleven days of culture, CD4+ T cells were isolated with the EasySep CD4+ T cell isolation kit. The absence of prior SARS-CoV-2 infection in healthy vaccine recipients was confirmed by negative nucleocapsid antibodies before and after vaccination. The method behind the library was the immunoSEQ multiplex PCR assay. This immuneACCESS table, as held by TCRdb, lists in-frame sequences with V and J called but not all clones. Of the missing ones, under half trace to an unresolved V gene in checked studies; the others have no known cause. This sample gives tens of thousands of clones in total; 65% to 80% of them show up just once. The top ten constitute 2.5% to 3.5% of the sample.

The sequencing used CD4+ T cells from PBMCs cultured with HCoV-NL63 spike peptides, collected before COVID-19 vaccination. In the paper's terms, the cell subset or site label means: HCoV-NL63 spike overlapping peptide pool stimulation. Source of these receptors: a human donor who received a COVID-19 vaccine.

The table lists this clone with a few counts. This chain connects TRBV2 to TRBJ1-2, with D uncertain. Per the germline V gene, CDR1 is SNHLY and CDR2 is FYNNEI. Trimming pared 7 bases from V and 7 bases from J, leaving 16 bases between. The CDR3 totals 13 residues. CDR3 bases: TGTGCCAGCACGGGCAGGTCTAAGGTTGGCTACACCTTC. Protein sequence: CASTGRSKVGYTF.

This clone was found once. The chain couples TRBV10-1 to TRBJ1-2, with TRBD1 identical over 9 bases. The CDR3 contains 13 residues. Trimming removed 5 bases from V and 6 bases from J; junction bases left unmatched: 4. Germline V gene sequence: CDR1 WNHNN, CDR2 SYGVQD (reference sequence). The CDR3 region is CASSRDRADGYTF. The CDR3 DNA follows: TGCGCCAGCAGTAGGGACAGGGCGGATGGCTACACCTTC.

The V gene is TRBV5-5, the J gene TRBJ2-7; 7 nucleotides match TRBD1. This CDR3 is 15 amino acids long. V shed 2 bases and J 3 bases; nucleotides not matched to a gene: 8. Germline V gene data show CDR1 as SGHKS and CDR2 as YYEKEE (reference sequence). CDR3 sequence: CASSFMRDSFYEQYV. The CDR3 nucleotides are TGTGCCAGCAGCTTCATGAGGGACAGCTTCTACGAGCAGTACGTC.

This rearrangement joins TRBV5-1 to TRBJ2-1; D is possibly TRBD2 (7 bases). The germline gives CDR1 SGHRS, CDR2 YFSETQ. The ends were cut back, 4 bases at V and 4 bases at J, with 21 bases in the middle. This CDR3 spans 17 amino acids. CDR3 in amino acids: CASSRGAYRSDYNEQFF. In DNA form, the CDR3 reads TGCGCCAGCAGCCGGGGGGCGTACCGATCGGATTACAATGAGCAGTTCTTC.

This chain connects TRBV11-2 to TRBJ2-1; D gene unclear. The CDR3 extends over 14 amino acids. Trimming removed 5 bases from V and 9 bases from J, with 17 bases in between. Per the germline V gene, CDR1 is SGHAT and CDR2 is FQNNGV. The CDR3, as DNA: TGTGCCAGCAGCGCAACCCTCGGTAGTGGTGAGCAGTTCTTC. This codes for CASSATLGSGEQFF.

This chain uses TRBV9 with TRBJ1-3; possibly TRBD1 for D (5 bases). Trimming removed 6 bases at V and 0 bases at J, with 22 bases between. The CDR3 totals 18 residues. CDR1 and CDR2 from the germline V gene are SGDLS and YYNGEE. For the CDR3, the DNA is TGTGCCAGCACCAATATTTTAGACGGGGGATACTCTGGAAACACCATATATTTT. This encodes CASTNILDGGYSGNTIYF.

The J gene is TRBJ2-3, the V gene TRBV7-3, with TRBD1 matching over 8 bases. CDR3 size: 15 residues. Germline assignment: CDR1 SGHTA and CDR2 FQGTGA. After removal of 8 bases from V and 7 bases from J, the junction contained 14 bases not matched to a gene. CDR3 in amino acids: CASSREAGGINTQYF. CDR3 sequence (DNA): TGTGCCAGCTCAAGAGAGGCAGGGGGCATTAATACGCAGTATTTT.

V usage is TRBV11-1 and J usage is TRBJ2-1; 8 nucleotides agree with TRBD1. Germline V CDR1 and CDR2: SGHAT, FQDESV (reference sequence). V was pared by 5 bases and J by 7 bases, with 10 bases of the junction left unmatched. This CDR3 has 15 residues. Here the CDR3 reads CASSHKQGEWNEQFF. CDR3 in DNA: TGTGCCAGCAGCCATAAACAGGGGGAATGGAATGAGCAGTTCTTC.

The chain is built from TRBV6-5 and TRBJ1-4; 7 positions match TRBD1. The germline gives CDR1 MNHEY, CDR2 SVGAGI. After removal of 2 bases from V and 7 bases from J, the junction contained 1 base not matched to a gene. The CDR3 has 13 amino acids. The CDR3 loop reads CASSYRGREKLFF. CDR3 coding DNA: TGTGCCAGCAGTTACAGGGGGCGTGAAAAACTGTTTTTT.

This chain joins TRBV19 and TRBJ1-2, with D uncertain. The V and J ends lost 7 bases and 6 bases respectively, with 21 bases between them. Per the germline V gene, CDR1 is LNHDA and CDR2 is SQIVND (reference sequence). CDR3 length: 15 residues. CDR3 in amino acids: CASTDMAATGNGYTF. Written as DNA, the CDR3 is TGTGCCAGTACCGACATGGCTGCCACCGGGAATGGCTACACCTTC.

This sequence joins TRBV30 and TRBJ2-1; 8 nucleotides align to TRBD2. The CDR3 totals 13 residues. V dropped 5 bases and J dropped 7; count of bases not matched to a gene: 7. CDR1 and CDR2 (germline): GTSNPN, SVGIG (reference sequence). This chain's CDR3 is CAWAGTSLNEQFF. The CDR3 DNA follows: TGTGCCTGGGCCGGGACTAGTCTGAATGAGCAGTTCTTC.

The gene calls are TRBV27 and TRBJ1-1, with a tentative D call TRBD1 (5 bases). V lost 3 bases to trimming and J lost 4 bases, with 9 bases between them. This CDR3 has 13 amino acids. Germline lookup yields CDR1 MNHEY and CDR2 SMNVEV (reference sequence). The CDR3 here is CASSFLGVTEAFF. DNA of the CDR3: TGTGCCAGCAGTTTTTTAGGGGTCACTGAAGCTTTCTTT.

CDR3 in DNA: TGTGCCAGCTCACCGATGCAGGGGATCTCTGGAAACACCATATATTTT. This codes for CASSPMQGISGNTIYF. The chain employs TRBV18 and TRBJ1-3; maybe TRBD1 (6 bases). CDR1 KGHSH and CDR2 LQKENI come from the germline V gene. Trimming stripped 3 bases from V and 0 bases from J, with 12 bases between. This CDR3 is 16 amino acids long.

This chain uses TRBV6-4 with TRBJ2-2, with TRBD2 matching 11 bases. With 6 bases clipped from V and 6 bases from J, the junction kept 9 bases outside the gene matches. CDR3 size: 16 residues. Germline CDR1 reads MRHNA; CDR2 reads SNTAGT. The CDR3 region is CASSQTLAGGAGELFF. CDR3 nucleotide sequence: TGTGCCAGCAGCCAAACTCTAGCGGGGGGAGCCGGGGAGCTGTTTTTT.

This chain connects TRBV19 to TRBJ2-5; possibly TRBD1 or TRBD2 for D (5 bases each). CDR1 and CDR2 from the germline V gene are LNHDA and SQIVND (reference sequence). V shed 3 bases and J shed 4 bases, with 15 bases lying between them. The CDR3 totals 15 residues. CDR3 loop: CASSMRMGVSETQYF. CDR3 nucleotides: TGTGCCAGTAGTATGAGAATGGGGGTATCAGAGACCCAGTACTTC.

Only a few counts were recorded for this clone. V gene TRBV4-1 combines with J gene TRBJ2-1; tentative D call: TRBD1 (6 bases). Trimming shortened V by 5 bases and J by 4 bases, and 15 bases separated the two germline ends. Germline lookup yields CDR1 MGHRA and CDR2 YSYEKL. The CDR3 totals 15 residues. The CDR3 DNA reads TGCGCCAGCAGCATCACGGGACACCTATACAATGAGCAGTTCTTC. This encodes CASSITGHLYNEQFF.

Written as DNA, the CDR3 is TGTGCCAGCAGCAGGGGGGACAGGCGCCAGTACGTC. Amino acid sequence: CASSRGDRRQYV. This chain uses TRBV11-2 with TRBJ2-7; 8 bases line up with TRBD1. There are 12 residues in the CDR3. Germline trimming cut 5 bases from V and 10 bases from J; bases unmatched to any gene: 7. Per germline, CDR1 SGHAT and CDR2 FQNNGV.

This chain joins TRBV7-3 and TRBJ2-4; TRBD2 is a possible D gene (5 bases). V lost 6 bases and J 0 bases, leaving 15 bases between the germline ends. Germline values: CDR1 SGHTA, CDR2 FQGTGA. The CDR3 extends over 16 amino acids. This CDR3 reads CASRGSPFLAKNIQYF. CDR3 in DNA: TGTGCCAGCAGGGGGAGCCCGTTTCTAGCCAAAAACATTCAGTACTTC. Combining the CDR3 with reference TRBV7-3 and TRBJ2-4 gives the whole variable domain GAGVSQTPSNKVTEKGKYVELRCDPISGHTALYWYRQSLGQGPEFLIYFQGTGAADDSGLPNDRFFAVRPEGSVSTLKIQRTERGDSAVYLCASRGSPFLAKNIQYFGAGTRLSVL.

The chain links TRBV5-1 to TRBJ2-1; TRBD2 matches 10 bases. The germline V gene encodes CDR1 SGHRS and CDR2 YFSETQ. This CDR3 spans 19 amino acids. V shed 3 bases, J shed 0 bases, and the junction held 12 bases outside the gene matches. In nucleotides, the CDR3 is TGCGCCAGCAGCTCCTTTGGGCTAGCGGGGGCCTCCTCCTACAATGAGCAGTTCTTC. Residues: CASSSFGLAGASSYNEQFF.

The chain couples TRBV30 to TRBJ2-6; D not certain. This CDR3 comprises 16 residues. V gave up 0 bases and J gave up 4 bases, with 13 bases separating them. Germline lookup yields CDR1 GTSNPN and CDR2 SVGIG (reference sequence). The CDR3 bases are TGTGCCTGGAGTGTAAGCCACGTGTCCGGGGCCAACGTCCTGACTTTC. This encodes CAWSVSHVSGANVLTF.

This clone has a single count. The chain is built from TRBV19 and TRBJ2-5; tentative D call: TRBD1 (7 bases). Trimming removed 9 bases from V and 4 bases from J, with 15 bases in between. Germline loops: CDR1 LNHDA, CDR2 SQIVND (reference sequence). This CDR3 has 13 residues. CDR3 sequence reads: CASGRGVGETQYF. CDR3 nucleotides: TGTGCCAGCGGCAGGGGGGTGGGAGAGACCCAGTACTTC.